This T cell receptor beta chain appears in the sequencing data of a study of immune characteristics of hereditary and idiopathic chronic pancreatitis. In terms of the full investigation: The study examined local immune cells and TCRbeta repertoires in the pancreas in hereditary and idiopathic chronic pancreatitis, using control pancreases from organ donors for comparison. In total, 4 or 5 control pancreases, roughly 7 hereditary chronic pancreatitis pancreases and about six idiopathic chronic pancreatitis pancreases underwent TCRbeta sequencing. The gDNA-based approach was chosen because it involved minimal in vitro experimental manipulation of pancreas-infiltrating T cells.

The research as a whole found: Differences in Vbeta-Jbeta gene family usage, including TRBV10, TRBV19, TRBV23 and TRBV5, were found between hereditary and idiopathic chronic pancreatitis. Because patient tissue could only be obtained at the time of TPIAT, differences in disease duration may have influenced the immune findings. Numbers of productive TCR rearrangements correlated positively with disease severity scores among some 13 chronic pancreatitis patients. The study did not include chronic pancreatitis caused by alcohol use. Compared with controls, TCRbeta repertoire diversity was significantly higher and clonality was lower in both chronic pancreatitis groups.

Taken from cysteine to phenylalanine, the CDR3 has 13 residues. Left in the record is the CDR3 DNA by itself, 39 bases read in frame from the first base. Per the germline V gene, KGHDR is the CDR1 and SFDVKD is the CDR2. V is pruned by 9 bases and J by 2 bases, leaving 2 bases of the junction without a gene match. As regards this clone: Its antigen is not yet known. Per-base qualities were not stored, and no clone one base away is much larger.

Receptor amplification or capture employed the immunoSEQ multiplex PCR assay. The TCRbeta CDR3 region and neighboring sequences were amplified from pancreatic genomic DNA and then sequenced. The study's own analysis went as follows. Productive clonality and productive rearrangement counts were measured along with repertoire diversity, which was expressed as a mean normalized Shannon-Wiener index. The nonparametric Mann-Whitney U test was used to compare repertoire metrics between the control and chronic pancreatitis groups. Shared clonotypes were defined as CDR3beta sequences with identical amino acid composition and length across subjects. TCRdb retrieved this table from immuneACCESS and kept in-frame rearrangements only. Not all clones are present; in checked studies, unresolved V genes account for under half, and no reason is known for the remainder. For V, J and clone size, that table is used; D and trimming come from the DNA. The sample data list about 6,000 clones, and more than 65% of these were observed just once. The ten largest make up around 7.5% of the sample.

Patients undergoing total pancreatectomy with islet autotransplantation (TPIAT) were the source of the chronic pancreatitis pancreas tissue. Included chronic pancreatitis patients had no known history of diabetes. For TCRbeta sequencing, genomic DNA was extracted directly from bulk pancreas tissue without sorting T cells. Pancreas tissues from patients and organ donors were collected consecutively at two US centers. Sequencing used pancreas tissue with hereditary chronic pancreatitis. Here the chain combines TRBV24-1 and TRBJ1-2; TRBD1 aligns with 10 central bases. This receptor was identified in a human donor with chronic pancreatitis. The DNA sequence reads TGTGCCACCGGGGACAGGGGAAACTATGGCTACACCTTC. Its protein is CATGDRGNYGYTF.